A single TCR beta chain is shown here with its context. This entry comes from a study of T-cell memory formation after mild COVID-19. TCRdb fed the 5' RACE reads into MiXCR, producing one record per CDR3 protein. The table shows some 160,000 distinct CDR3 sequences, with around a third occurring only once. Germline V lookup: CDR1 DFQATT, CDR2 SNEGSKA (reference sequence). The CDR3 is 12 amino acids. With 3 bases removed from V and 2 bases from J, the gap between germline ends came to 6 bases. The TCR comes from an adult woman who had mild COVID-19 (a few samples of this study predate the infection). Cell type and time point are not known. The V and J genes are TRBV20-1 and TRBJ2-3; D gene unclear. The specimen was PBMCs or a T cell subset sorted from them (not recorded which). The CDR3 loop is CSASLITDTQYF. CDR3 nucleotide sequence: TGCAGTGCTAGCCTTATCACAGATACGCAGTATTTT.